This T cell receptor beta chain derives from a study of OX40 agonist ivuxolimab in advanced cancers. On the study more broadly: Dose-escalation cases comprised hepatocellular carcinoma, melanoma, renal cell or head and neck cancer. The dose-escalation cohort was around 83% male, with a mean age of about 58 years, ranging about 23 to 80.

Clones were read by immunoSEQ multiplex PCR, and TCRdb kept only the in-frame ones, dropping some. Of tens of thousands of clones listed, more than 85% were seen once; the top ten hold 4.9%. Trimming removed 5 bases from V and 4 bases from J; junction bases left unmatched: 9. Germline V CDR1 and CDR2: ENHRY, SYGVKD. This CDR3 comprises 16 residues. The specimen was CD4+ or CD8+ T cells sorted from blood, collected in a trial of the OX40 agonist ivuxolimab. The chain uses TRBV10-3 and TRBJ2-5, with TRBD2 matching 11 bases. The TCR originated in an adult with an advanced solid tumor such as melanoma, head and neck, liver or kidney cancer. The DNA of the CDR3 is TGTGCCATCAGTTGGACTAGCGGGTCTTTCCTAGAGACCCAGTACTTC. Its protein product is CAISWTSGSFLETQYF.